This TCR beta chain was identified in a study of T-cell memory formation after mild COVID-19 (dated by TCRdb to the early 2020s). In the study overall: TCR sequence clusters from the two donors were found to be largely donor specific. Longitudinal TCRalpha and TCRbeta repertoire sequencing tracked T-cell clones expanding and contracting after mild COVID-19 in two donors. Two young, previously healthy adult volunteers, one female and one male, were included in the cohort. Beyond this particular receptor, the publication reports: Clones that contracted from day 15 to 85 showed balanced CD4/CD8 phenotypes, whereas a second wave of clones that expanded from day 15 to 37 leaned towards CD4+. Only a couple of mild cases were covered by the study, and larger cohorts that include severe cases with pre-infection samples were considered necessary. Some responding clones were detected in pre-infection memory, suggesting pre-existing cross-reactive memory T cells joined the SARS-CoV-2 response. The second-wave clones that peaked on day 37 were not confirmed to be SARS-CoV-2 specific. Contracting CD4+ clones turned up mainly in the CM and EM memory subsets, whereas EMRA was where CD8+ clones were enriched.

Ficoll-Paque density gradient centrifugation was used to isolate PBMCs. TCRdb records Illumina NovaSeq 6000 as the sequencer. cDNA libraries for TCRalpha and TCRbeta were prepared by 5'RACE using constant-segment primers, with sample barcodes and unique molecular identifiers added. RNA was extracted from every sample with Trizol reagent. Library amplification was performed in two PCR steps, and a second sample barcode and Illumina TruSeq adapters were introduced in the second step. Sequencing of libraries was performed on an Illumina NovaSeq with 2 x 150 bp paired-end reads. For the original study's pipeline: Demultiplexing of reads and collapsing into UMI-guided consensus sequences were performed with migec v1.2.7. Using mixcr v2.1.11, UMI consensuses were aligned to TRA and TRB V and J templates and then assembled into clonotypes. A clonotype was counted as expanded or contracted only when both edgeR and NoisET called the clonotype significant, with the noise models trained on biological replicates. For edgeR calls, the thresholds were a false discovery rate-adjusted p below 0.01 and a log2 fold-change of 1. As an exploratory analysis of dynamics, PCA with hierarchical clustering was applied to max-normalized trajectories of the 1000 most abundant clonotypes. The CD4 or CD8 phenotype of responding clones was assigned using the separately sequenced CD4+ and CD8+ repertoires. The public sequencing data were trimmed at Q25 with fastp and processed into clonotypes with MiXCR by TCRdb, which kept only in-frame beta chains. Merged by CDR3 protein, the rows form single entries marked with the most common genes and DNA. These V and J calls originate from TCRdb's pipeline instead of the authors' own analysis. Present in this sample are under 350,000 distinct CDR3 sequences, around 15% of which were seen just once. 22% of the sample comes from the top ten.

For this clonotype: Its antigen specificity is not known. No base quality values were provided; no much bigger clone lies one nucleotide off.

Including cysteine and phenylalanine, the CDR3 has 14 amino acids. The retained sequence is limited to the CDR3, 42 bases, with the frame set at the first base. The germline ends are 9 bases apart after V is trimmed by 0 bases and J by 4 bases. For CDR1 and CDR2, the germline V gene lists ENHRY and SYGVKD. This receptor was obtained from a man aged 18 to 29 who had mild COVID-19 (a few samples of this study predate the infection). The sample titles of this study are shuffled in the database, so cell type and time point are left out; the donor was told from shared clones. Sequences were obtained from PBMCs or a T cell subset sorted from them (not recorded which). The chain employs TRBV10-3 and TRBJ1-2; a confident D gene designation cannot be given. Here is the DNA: TGTGCCATCAGTGAGTCGGTGGGAGGCTATGGCTACACCTTC. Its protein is CAISESVGGYGYTF.